The clone carrying this T cell receptor beta chain was seen more than once but under ten times. Its antigen is not known. This entry belongs to a study of T cell responses to AZD1222 COVID-19 vaccine. Study-level results: Most donors were white British, females outnumbered males, and clonal diversity was possibly underestimated.

Sequencing used immunoSEQ multiplex PCR; TCRdb keeps in-frame clones, though not all of them. Counted here are around 130,000 clones, approximately 85% occurring once; the ten biggest clones make up approximately 18%. This CDR3 has 13 amino acids. Germline CDR1 and CDR2: MDHEN and SYDVKM. Deletions cut 5 bases from V and 3 bases from J, with 8 bases between. The receptor comes from an adult in good health. The J gene is TRBJ1-5, the V gene TRBV28; no definite D call. The sample was peripheral blood, taken on day 0 of MenACWY control vaccination. The CDR3 loop is CASSPRYNQPQHF. The CDR3 coding sequence is TGTGCCAGCAGTCCCAGATACAATCAGCCCCAGCATTTT.